Presented here are 3 T cell receptor beta chains from one specimen sequenced in a study of blood T cell repertoires in COVID-19. Measured with immunoSEQ multiplex PCR; TCRdb has only the in-frame clones, and not every one. In the table there are fewer than 50,000 clones, 86% of which are singletons. Sequenced: peripheral blood. The receptors derive from a human donor in a cohort sampled during active COVID-19.

The chain employs TRBV21-1 and TRBJ2-7; the D call in the table, TRBD2, was not verified against the DNA. TRBV21-1 is an annotated pseudogene. The CDR3 contains 15 residues. CDR3 protein: CASLAPLTVLYEQYF. The CDR3 DNA reads as TGTGCCAGCCTCGCCCCTCTCACCGTACTGTACGAGCAGTACTTC.

This chain uses TRBV30 with TRBJ1-3, with a possible D match to TRBD1 (6 bases). CDR1 and CDR2 (germline): GTSNPN, SVGIG (reference sequence). V was cut by 5 bases and J by 2 bases, with 16 bases left in between. This CDR3 region has 15 residues. CDR3 coding DNA: TGTGCCTGGCACCAACAGGGATTAGCTGGAAACACCATATATTTT. Translation: CAWHQQGLAGNTIYF.

This clone was recorded only once. The chain joins TRBV5-5 to TRBJ1-6; the match to TRBD1 covers 7 bases. The CDR3 length is 15 residues. V lost 4 bases, J lost 8 bases, and 9 bases stayed unmatched. Looked up from germline, CDR1 is SGHKS and CDR2 is YYEKEE (reference sequence). The chain's CDR3 is CASSPTDRVDSPLHF. As DNA, the CDR3 is TGTGCCAGCAGCCCCACCGACAGGGTCGATTCACCCCTCCACTTT.